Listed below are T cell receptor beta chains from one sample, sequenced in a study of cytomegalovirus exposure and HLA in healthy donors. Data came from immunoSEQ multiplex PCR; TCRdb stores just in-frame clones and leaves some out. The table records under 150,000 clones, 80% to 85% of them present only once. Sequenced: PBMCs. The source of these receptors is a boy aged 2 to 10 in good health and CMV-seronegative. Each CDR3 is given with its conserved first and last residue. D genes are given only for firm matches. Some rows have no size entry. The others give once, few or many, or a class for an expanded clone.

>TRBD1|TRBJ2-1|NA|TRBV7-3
TGTGCCAGCAGTCCTCAGGGGGAGTCCTACAATGAGCAGTTCTTC
CASSPQGESYNEQFF
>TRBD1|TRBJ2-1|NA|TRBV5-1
TGCGCCAGCAGCTTAAAAGGGACAGAAAAATACAATGAGCAGTTCTTC
CASSLKGTEKYNEQFF
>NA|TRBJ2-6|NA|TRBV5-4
TGTGCCAGCAGCTTGGACCGGGACTGGTTCTCTGGGGCCAACGTCCTGACTTTC
CASSLDRDWFSGANVLTF
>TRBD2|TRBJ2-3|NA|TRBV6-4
TGTGCCAGCAGTGAGACTAGCGGGGATTCAGATACGCAGTATTTT
CASSETSGDSDTQYF
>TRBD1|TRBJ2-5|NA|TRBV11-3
TGTGCCAGCAGCCCCCGGGACAGCGTAAGAGATGCCCGGGAGACCCAGTACTTC
CASSPRDSVRDARETQYF
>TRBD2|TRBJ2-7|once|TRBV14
TGTGCCAGCAGCCACGGGGGGTCGTACGAGCAGTACTTC
CASSHGGSYEQYF
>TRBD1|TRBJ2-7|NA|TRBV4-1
TGCGCCAGCAGCCACATCTGGGACAGTCGGTTCTACGAGCAGTACTTC
CASSHIWDSRFYEQYF
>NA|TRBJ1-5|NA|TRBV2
TGTGCCAGCACCATGGGAACAGGGAATCAGCCCCAGCATTTT
CASTMGTGNQPQHF
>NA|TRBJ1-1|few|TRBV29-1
TGCAGCGTTTGGGGGGGTACTGAAGCTTTCTTT
CSVWGGTEAFF
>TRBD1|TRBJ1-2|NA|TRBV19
TGTGCCAGTAGTATAAGGGACAGGGCCCGCTATGGCTACACCTTC
CASSIRDRARYGYTF
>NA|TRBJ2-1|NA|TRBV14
TGTGCCAGCAGCCAAGTGATCGGGAGACCCCGCAATGAGCAGTTCTTC
CASSQVIGRPRNEQFF
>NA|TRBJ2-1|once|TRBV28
TGTGCCAGCAGACCCCCCCGGCTAGGCGACAATGAGCAGTTCTTC
CASRPPRLGDNEQFF
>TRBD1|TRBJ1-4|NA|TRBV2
TGTGCCAGCAGTGCTCGACAGGGTGGTGAAAAACTGTTTTTT
CASSARQGGEKLFF
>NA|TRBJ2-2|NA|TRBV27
TGTGCCAGCAGTTTTTTGCGAGCGAACACCGGGGAGCTGTTTTTT
CASSFLRANTGELFF
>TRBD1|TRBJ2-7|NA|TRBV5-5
TGTGCCAGCAGGCCACCGGGGACAGGGGTACACGAGCAGTACTTC
CASRPPGTGVHEQYF
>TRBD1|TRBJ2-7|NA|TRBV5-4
TGTGCCAGCAGCTCGGGACAGGGGCGACACGAGCAGTACTTC
CASSSGQGRHEQYF
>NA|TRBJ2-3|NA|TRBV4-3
TGCGCCAGCAGCCCCGCCAGGGTTCATTCTACAGATACGCAGTATTTT
CASSPARVHSTDTQYF
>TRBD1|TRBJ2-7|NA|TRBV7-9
TGTGCCAGCAGCAGCGCTCCGGGACAGGTCTACGAGCAGTACTTC
CASSSAPGQVYEQYF
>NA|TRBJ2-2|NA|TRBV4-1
TGCGCCAGCAGCCAAGTTGGGGCCGGCTCAACACCCCGCGGGGAGCTGTTTTTT
CASSQVGAGSTPRGELFF
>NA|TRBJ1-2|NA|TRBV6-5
TGTGCCAGCAGTCAAGCCAGGGACTATGGCTACACCTTC
CASSQARDYGYTF
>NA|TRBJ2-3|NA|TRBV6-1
TGTGCCAGCACCCAAAAGACATGGAGCACAGATACGCAGTATTTT
CASTQKTWSTDTQYF
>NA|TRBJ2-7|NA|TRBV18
TGTGCCAGCTCACCAAACATCCGCGAGCAGTACTTC
CASSPNIREQYF
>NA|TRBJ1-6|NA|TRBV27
TGTGCCAGCAGTCCCACCTTCGGCGTCGTGAGGACAGAGCCGAATAATTCACCCCTCCACTTT
CASSPTFGVVRTEPNNSPLHF
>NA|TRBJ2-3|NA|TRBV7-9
TGTGCCAGCAGCTTATCCACAGGCCTCACAGATACGCAGTATTTT
CASSLSTGLTDTQYF
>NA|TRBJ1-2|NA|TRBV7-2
TGTGCCAGCAGCTTGCAGGGTCTTGGCGCCTATGGCTACACCTTC
CASSLQGLGAYGYTF
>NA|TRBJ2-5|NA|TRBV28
TGTGCCAGCAGTTTCCCTACATTACTAACAGGGACCCAAGAGACCCAGTACTTC
CASSFPTLLTGTQETQYF
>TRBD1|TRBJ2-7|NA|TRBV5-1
TGCGCCAGCAGCTTCTCTCGGACAGGGGAAAGCTACGAGCAGTACTTC
CASSFSRTGESYEQYF
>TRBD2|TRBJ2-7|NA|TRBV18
TGTGCCAGCTCACCCAAGTCCCTCGGGGGGTCCTACGAGCAGTACTTC
CASSPKSLGGSYEQYF
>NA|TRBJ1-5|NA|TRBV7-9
TGTGCCAGCAGCTTACACAGGAATCAGCCCCAGCATTTT
CASSLHRNQPQHF
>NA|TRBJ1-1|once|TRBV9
TGTGCCAGCAGCGTCGAAGAAACAGCCGAAGCTTTCTTT
CASSVEETAEAFF
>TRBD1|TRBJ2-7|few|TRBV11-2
TGTGCCAGCAGCTCGCGTCCCGGGACAGGGTCCTACGAGCAGTACTTC
CASSSRPGTGSYEQYF
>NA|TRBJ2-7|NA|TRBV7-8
TGTGCCAGCAGCTTCAGGCAACATACAGGCGACGAGCAGTACTTC
CASSFRQHTGDEQYF
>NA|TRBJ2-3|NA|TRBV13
TGTGCCAGCAGCTTAGTTCGGGGAAAGGCGACAGATACGCAGTATTTT
CASSLVRGKATDTQYF
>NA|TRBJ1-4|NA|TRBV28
TGTGCCAGCAGCTTTCCCGGGGGGCCACGGTACAATGAAAAACTGTTTTTT
CASSFPGGPRYNEKLFF
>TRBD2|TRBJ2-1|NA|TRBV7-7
TGTGCCAGCAGCTTGACTAGCGGGGCCTACAATGAGCAGTTCTTC
CASSLTSGAYNEQFF
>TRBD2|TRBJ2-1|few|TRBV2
TGTGCCAGCATCCTGAGCGGGAGTGGCGGCAATGAGCAGTTCTTC
CASILSGSGGNEQFF
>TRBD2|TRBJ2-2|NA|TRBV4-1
TGCGCCAGCAGCCTTAAATTTACTAGCGGGGGGGTGACCGGGGAGCTGTTTTTT
CASSLKFTSGGVTGELFF
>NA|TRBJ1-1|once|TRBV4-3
TGCGCCAGCAGCCAAGATCACAGGAGGGGGAACACTGAAGCTTTCTTT
CASSQDHRRGNTEAFF
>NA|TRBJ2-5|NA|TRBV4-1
TGCGCCAGCAGCAAATGGAGAGAAGAGACCCAGTACTTC
CASSKWREETQYF
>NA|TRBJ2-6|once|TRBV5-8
TGTGCCAGCAGCTTCTTTGCAGCCAGGGCTGGGGCCAACGTCCTGACTTTC
CASSFFAARAGANVLTF
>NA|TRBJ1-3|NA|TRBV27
TGTGCCAGCGGGACACATGGAAACACCATATATTTT
CASGTHGNTIYF
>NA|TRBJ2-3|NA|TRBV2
TGTGCCAGCTCTCCGGCCTCAGGAGATACGCAGTATTTT
CASSPASGDTQYF
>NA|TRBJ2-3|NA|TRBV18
TGTGCCAGCTCACCAGGCCAGGGGAAAATGGATACGCAGTATTTT
CASSPGQGKMDTQYF
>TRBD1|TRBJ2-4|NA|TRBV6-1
TGTGCCAGCAGCCCAACAGGGGGCGCGGACATTCAGTACTTC
CASSPTGGADIQYF
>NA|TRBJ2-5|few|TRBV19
TGTGCCAGTAGTAGGGCTTCCCAAGAGACCCAGTACTTC
CASSRASQETQYF
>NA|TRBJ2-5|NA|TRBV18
TGTGCCAGCTCACCACCTGACCCCGCGGGAGAGACCCAGTACTTC
CASSPPDPAGETQYF
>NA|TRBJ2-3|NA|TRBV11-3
TGTGCCAGCAGCTCCAGGGGACTACACGGGGATACGCAGTATTTT
CASSSRGLHGDTQYF
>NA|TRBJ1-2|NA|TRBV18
TGTGCCAGCTCACCAGCGAGACAGGCACCGTGGGGCTACACCTTC
CASSPARQAPWGYTF
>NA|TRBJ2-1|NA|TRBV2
TGTGCCAGCAGTGTCCGGCCAGCCAATGAGCGGTTCTTC
CASSVRPANERFF
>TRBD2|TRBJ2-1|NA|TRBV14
TGTGCCAGCGCGTCCTTAAGACTAGCGGGAGGGAATGAGCAGTTCTTC
CASASLRLAGGNEQFF
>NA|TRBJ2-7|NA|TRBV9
TGTGCCAGCAGCGTAGTGGGGGACACCTGGTATGAGCAGTACTTC
CASSVVGDTWYEQYF
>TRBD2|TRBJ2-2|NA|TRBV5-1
TGCGCCAGCACTAGCGGGGGCCCCGGGACCGGGGAGCTGTTTTTT
CASTSGGPGTGELFF
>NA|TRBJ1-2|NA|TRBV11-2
TGTGCCAGCAGCTTCGGGACAAACTATGGCTACACCTTC
CASSFGTNYGYTF
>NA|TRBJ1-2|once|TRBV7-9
TGTGCCAGCAGCTTAGAAACAAGTAACTATGGCTACACCTTC
CASSLETSNYGYTF